The 4 T cell receptor beta chains below come from one sample, sequenced in a study of cytomegalovirus exposure and HLA in healthy donors. PCR primers comprised 60 Vbeta and 13 Jbeta primers. The protocol was immunoSEQ multiplex PCR, while the TCRdb copy is restricted to in-frame clones and leaves out a portion. The repertoire consists of about 190,000 clones, with around 79% occurring once and the leading ten covering around 1.6%. Sequenced sample: PBMCs. Receptors were obtained from a woman aged 18-29 years in good health and CMV-seronegative.

The gene calls are TRBV18 and TRBJ2-5; D ambiguous. This CDR3 is 16 amino acids long. Trimming took off 6 bases at V and 1 base at J, with 18 bases between the two ends. In germline, CDR1 is KGHSH, CDR2 LQKENI. Here the CDR3 DNA reads TGTGCCAGCTCGCCCGACTTTTCTATGCTCCAAGAGACCCAGTACTTC. Protein product: CASSPDFSMLQETQYF.

The rearrangement links TRBV27 to TRBJ1-1; tentative D call: TRBD1 (6 bases). Trimming cost V 0 bases and J 0 bases, with 20 bases left between them. This CDR3 comprises 19 residues. The germline V gene has CDR1 MNHEY and CDR2 SMNVEV (reference sequence). The CDR3 bases are TGTGCCAGCAGTTTATCGTATTATGGAGGGGGGGGCATGAACACTGAAGCTTTCTTT. Amino acid sequence: CASSLSYYGGGGMNTEAFF.

Worth noting for this clone: Other nucleotide sequences from this sample produce the same CDR3. The gene calls are TRBV6-5 and TRBJ1-1; D is unclear. With 0 bases removed from V and 4 bases from J, the gap between germline ends came to 9 bases. This CDR3 region has 14 residues. CDR1 and CDR2 from the germline V gene are MNHEY and SVGAGI. CDR3 DNA sequence: TGTGCCAGCAGTTACTCCGGGGTTCGCACTGAAGCTTTCTTT. This sequence encodes CASSYSGVRTEAFF.

CDR3 in DNA: TGTGCCAGCAGTTATCAAGCGGGAGGGGAGACCCAGTACTTC. This encodes CASSYQAGGETQYF. This chain links TRBV6-6 with TRBJ2-5, with TRBD2 matching over 10 bases. After removal of 3 bases from V and 5 bases from J, the junction contained 3 bases not matched to a gene. The germline V gene encodes CDR1 MNHNY and CDR2 SVGAGI (reference sequence). CDR3 length equals 14 residues.